The 16 T cell receptor beta chains given below trace back to one sample, sequenced in a study of blood T cell repertoires in COVID-19. Profiled with immunoSEQ multiplex PCR; TCRdb holds only in-frame clones, not every one. The sample has 300,000 to 350,000 clones, 65% to 85% seen once. Material: peripheral blood. These receptors came from a man between 25 and 39 years old with active or convalescent COVID-19.

This clone was observed a single time. A read error may account for a junction end that differs from germline. The J gene is TRBJ2-7, the V gene TRBV6-6, with D perhaps matching TRBD2 (6 bases). This CDR3 spans 12 amino acids. CDR1 is MNHNY, CDR2 SVGAGI, per germline (reference sequence). CDR3 loop: CASLAAGGAGSF. Written as DNA, the CDR3 is TGTGCCAGCCTCGCCGCGGGCGGGGCAGGGAGCTTC.

The chain combines TRBV5-1 with TRBJ2-7; D is ambiguous. The CDR3 loop spans 12 amino acids. The V and J ends lost 0 bases and 3 bases respectively, with 4 bases between them. Germline V gives CDR1 SGHRS, CDR2 YFSETQ. The CDR3 region has the DNA TGCGCCAGCAGCTTGGGCGTCTACGAGCAGTACTTC. Protein sequence: CASSLGVYEQYF.

This clone was observed a handful of times. This chain joins TRBV7-2 and TRBJ2-4; 7 positions agree with TRBD1. Germline CDR1 and CDR2: SGHTA and FQGNSA. With 5 bases clipped from V and 6 bases from J, the junction kept 7 bases outside the gene matches. The CDR3 loop spans 14 amino acids. In DNA form, the CDR3 reads TGTGCCAGCAGCCCCGCCCGGGACAGAAACATTCAGTACTTC. Amino acids: CASSPARDRNIQYF.

In its sample, this clone was seen a few times. This chain uses TRBV4-3 with TRBJ1-5, with D unresolved. Looked up from germline, CDR1 is LGHNA and CDR2 is YSLEER. V lost 0 bases to trimming and J lost 7 bases, with 13 bases between them. The CDR3 consists of 15 residues. CDR3 nucleotide sequence: TGCGCCAGCAGCCAAGATGGGCGGGTGGGGCAGCCCCAGCATTTT. Protein: CASSQDGRVGQPQHF.

This clone appeared once. The rearrangement links TRBV18 to TRBJ2-1, with a weak D call TRBD1 (6 bases). Deletions cut 2 bases from V and 6 bases from J, with 20 bases between. Germline CDR1 is KGHSH and CDR2 is LQKENI. This CDR3 spans 17 amino acids. CDR3 bases: TGTGCCAGCTCACCAGAGAGGACAGAAAATATGGCCAATGAGCAGTTCTTC. The encoded protein is CASSPERTENMANEQFF.

This clone turned up a few times. The chain employs TRBV12-3 or TRBV12-4 and TRBJ1-5; unclear D gene. The CDR3 loop spans 12 amino acids. V shed 11 bases and J shed 4 bases, with 12 bases lying between them. CDR3 in DNA: TGTGCCTCCGCGGTCGGGAATCAGCCCCAGCATTTT. As protein: CASAVGNQPQHF.

This chain uses TRBV5-5 with TRBJ1-3; 7 positions agree with TRBD1. In germline, CDR1 is SGHKS, CDR2 YYEKEE (reference sequence). The CDR3 has 18 residues. The junction had 15 bases not matched to a gene; V was cut back by 4 bases and J by 2 bases. The CDR3 sequence: CASSIHPRTTGTGNTIYF. The DNA for the CDR3 is TGTGCCAGCAGCATACACCCTCGAACGACAGGGACTGGAAACACCATATATTTT.

At least ten counts were recorded for this clone. The chain couples TRBV6-5 to TRBJ1-1; D not resolved. Germline V gives CDR1 MNHEY, CDR2 SVGAGI. The CDR3 extends over 13 amino acids. V dropped 7 bases and J dropped 3 bases, with 12 bases sitting between them. The CDR3 sequence: CASTGSGDTEAFF. In nucleotides, the CDR3 is TGTGCCAGCACCGGGTCCGGGGACACTGAAGCTTTCTTT.

J is TRBJ2-1 and V is TRBV3-1 (or the pseudogene TRBV3-2); D remains unclear. From germline, CDR1 is LGHDT and CDR2 YNNKEL (reference sequence). The CDR3 is made up of 14 amino acids. V was shortened by 0 bases and J by 4 bases, with 7 bases between the two germline ends. CDR3 sequence reads: CASSQEGKYNEQFF. CDR3 DNA sequence: TGTGCCAGCAGCCAAGAGGGCAAATACAATGAGCAGTTCTTC.

The chain joins TRBV29-1 to TRBJ1-5, with 7 bases matching TRBD1. Trimming took 4 bases from V and 5 from J; bases not matched to a gene: 11. The CDR3 totals 15 residues. CDR1 is SQVTM and CDR2 is ANQGSEA in the germline V gene. The CDR3: CSVGDSPTGDQPQHF. The CDR3 bases are TGCAGCGTTGGGGACAGTCCGACTGGGGATCAGCCCCAGCATTTT. Full variable domain (remainder filled in from reference TRBV29-1 and TRBJ1-5): SAVISQKPSRDICQRGTSLTIQCQVDSQVTMMFWYRQQPGQSLTLIATANQGSEATYESGFVIDKFPISRPNLTFSTLTVSNMSPEDSSIYLCSVGDSPTGDQPQHFGDGTRLSIL.

The count of this clone is one. The chain recombines TRBV20-1 with TRBJ1-1; D call uncertain. Between the trimmed V and J ends, which lost 3 bases and 5 bases, there was a span of 19 bases. Germline V CDR1 and CDR2: DFQATT, SNEGSKA (reference sequence). This CDR3 comprises 15 residues. CDR3 protein: CSASPPLDPGTEAFF. DNA for the CDR3: TGCAGTGCTAGTCCCCCACTGGACCCGGGGACTGAAGCTTTCTTT.

This clone was recorded once. The CDR3 is CASGFGTGDPPEAFF. CDR3 coding DNA: TGTGCTAGTGGTTTTGGGACAGGGGACCCTCCGGAAGCTTTCTTT. V usage is TRBV12-5 and J usage is TRBJ1-1, with 10 bases identical to TRBD1. Germline assignment: CDR1 LGHNT and CDR2 FRNRAP. The CDR3 loop spans 15 amino acids. V lost 3 bases and J lost 8; bases outside the gene matches: 9.

This clone was seen a single time. V gene TRBV11-2 combines with J gene TRBJ1-1; D possibly corresponds to TRBD1 (6 bases). Trimming removed 4 bases from V and 1 base from J, with 13 bases in between. The germline V gene has CDR1 SGHAT and CDR2 FQNNGV. The length of the CDR3 is 15 residues. DNA of the CDR3: TGTGCCAGCAGCTCGATCCGGGACACGAACACTGAAGCTTTCTTT. Translated, it gives CASSSIRDTNTEAFF.

The V call is TRBV3-1 (or the pseudogene TRBV3-2), the J call TRBJ2-6; TRBD1 might be the D (5 bases). This CDR3 contains 15 residues. V was clipped by 3 bases and J by 0 bases, with 6 bases between them. Germline CDR1 reads LGHDT; CDR2 reads YNNKEL (reference sequence). Written as DNA, the CDR3 is TGTGCCAGCAGCCAGGACATCTCTGGGGCCAACGTCCTGACTTTC. Residues: CASSQDISGANVLTF.

The CDR3 here is CASSEHRGFENIQYF. The CDR3 nucleotides are TGTGCCAGCAGTGAACACAGGGGGTTCGAAAACATTCAGTACTTC. The chain carries TRBV25-1 and TRBJ2-4; 8 positions agree with TRBD1. The V and J ends lost 2 bases and 5 bases, in that order; junction bases with no gene match: 5. Germline V CDR1 and CDR2: MGHDK, SYGVNS. The length of the CDR3 is 15 residues.

This clone appeared a few times. The rearrangement uses TRBV4-2 and TRBJ2-7; D is uncertain. CDR1 LGHNA and CDR2 YNFKEQ come from the germline V gene. Trimming shortened V by 1 base and J by 0 bases, and 7 bases separated the two germline ends. CDR3 size: 14 residues. Written as DNA, the CDR3 is TGTGCCAGCAGCCAAGCGGCTAGCTCCTACGAGCAGTACTTC. Translating gives CASSQAASSYEQYF.